This T cell receptor beta chain emerged from a study of shared clonotypes between healthy human individuals. Broader study findings: It was the non-shared clonotypes that had lower generation probabilities than clonotypes shared by all four donors. Generally, naive subsets came out with larger estimated richness than memory subsets.

Unmatched junction bases numbered 15, after V lost 7 bases and J lost 12 bases. The CDR3 runs 14 residues. Germline lookup yields CDR1 MDHEN and CDR2 SYDVKM. Repertoires were generated with immunoSEQ multiplex PCR, while TCRdb's copy carries only in-frame clones and drops some. The top ten clones hold approximately 0.4% of a sample with 1.4 million or so clones, approximately 98.5% of them seen once. A word on this clone: Its matching antigen is unknown.

The chain has TRBV28 and TRBJ1-2; 9 nucleotides match TRBD1. This receptor was identified in a man aged 25 to 40 in good health. Sequencing was performed on naive CD4+ T cells sorted from blood. Subset denoted: CD45RA+ positively selected. The CDR3 here is CASTTAGTGKVNTF. The CDR3 DNA is TGTGCCAGCACCACTGCAGGGACAGGGAAAGTCAACACCTTC.